The sequence of this T cell receptor beta chain was determined in a study of cytotoxic CD8 clonotypes in ibrutinib-treated CLL. Sequenced by immunoSEQ multiplex PCR; TCRdb stores in-frame clones only, minus some. The sample holds 250,000 to 350,000 clones, 70% to 80% seen once. The source material was PBMCs, sampled at disease progression, from a patient treated with ibrutinib. The source of this sequence is a human donor with chronic lymphocytic leukemia.

CDR3 sequence (DNA): TGTGCCAGCAGTTACTCGACCCGGGGGAACACCGGGGAGCTGTTTTTT. It encodes CASSYSTRGNTGELFF. The genes are TRBV6-6 and TRBJ2-2; possible D gene TRBD2, 5 bases. From germline, CDR1 is MNHNY and CDR2 SVGAGI (reference sequence). CDR3 length: 16 amino acids. V was pared by 0 bases and J by 1 base, with 9 bases between.